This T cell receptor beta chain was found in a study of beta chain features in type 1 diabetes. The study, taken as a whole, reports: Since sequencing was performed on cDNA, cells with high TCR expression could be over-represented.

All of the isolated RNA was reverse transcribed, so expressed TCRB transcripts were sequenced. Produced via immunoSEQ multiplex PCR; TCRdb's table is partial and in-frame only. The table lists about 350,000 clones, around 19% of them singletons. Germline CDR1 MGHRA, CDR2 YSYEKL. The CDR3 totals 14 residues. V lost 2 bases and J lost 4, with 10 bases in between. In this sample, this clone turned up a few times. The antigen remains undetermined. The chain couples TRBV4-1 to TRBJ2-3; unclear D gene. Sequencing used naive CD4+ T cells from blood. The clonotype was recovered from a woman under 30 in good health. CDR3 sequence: CASSQTLPSDTQYF. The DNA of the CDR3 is TGCGCCAGCAGCCAAACTCTTCCGTCAGATACGCAGTATTTT.